The sequence of this TCR beta chain was determined in a study of T cells in Graves' hyperthyroidism and ophthalmopathy. Looked up from germline, CDR1 is LNHDA and CDR2 is SQIVND (reference sequence). V gave up 4 bases and J gave up 0 bases; unmatched junction bases: 5. The CDR3 has 17 residues. This clonotype was seen repeatedly, ten times or more. Amplified TCR beta CDR3 regions came from RNA transcripts. HTBI primers were used for first-round RT-PCR of the TCR CDR3. Each CDR3 protein is one row after TCRdb ran MiXCR on the multiplex PCR reads. This table has hundreds of thousands of distinct CDR3 sequences, approximately 23% appearing once.

The TCR comes from a woman in her seventies with Graves' ophthalmopathy. The chain employs TRBV19 and TRBJ2-2, with 10 positions matching TRBD2. The source material was blood. The CDR3 is CASSKPSGSANTGELFF. In nucleotides, the CDR3 is TGTGCCAGTAGTAAACCTAGCGGGAGCGCGAACACCGGGGAGCTGTTTTTT.